Presented here are 4 T cell receptor beta chains from one specimen sequenced in a study of blood T cell repertoires in COVID-19. Generated by immunoSEQ multiplex PCR, the TCRdb table keeps only in-frame clones and is missing some. The sample records under 400,000 clones, 88% being singletons. Sequencing was carried out using PBMCs or T cells enriched from blood (not recorded which). The receptor set was obtained from a woman in her 30s who had been exposed to COVID-19.

This sequence joins TRBV28 and TRBJ2-3; D remains ambiguous. The ends were cut back, 10 bases at V and 4 bases at J, with 9 bases in the middle. The CDR3 is 11 amino acids. Germline assignment: CDR1 MDHEN and CDR2 SYDVKM. This CDR3 is CATIAPDTQYF. CDR3 DNA sequence: TGTGCCACCATAGCTCCAGATACGCAGTATTTT.

The chain recombines TRBV29-1 with TRBJ1-1, with TRBD1 matching over 7 bases. Per germline, CDR1 SQVTM and CDR2 ANQGSEA. V lost 7 bases and J lost 0; bases outside the gene matches: 5. CDR3 length: 13 residues. DNA of the CDR3: TGCAGCGGATGGGGACAGATGAACACTGAAGCTTTCTTT. This translates into CSGWGQMNTEAFF.

The table lists this clone with many counts. The V and J genes are TRBV7-2 and TRBJ2-7; 10 nucleotides align to TRBD2. The CDR3 runs 17 residues. Germline CDR1 reads SGHTA; CDR2 reads FQGNSA. V shed 1 base, J shed 2 bases, and the junction held 8 bases outside the gene matches. CDR3 nucleotides: TGTGCCAGCAGCTTAGTAGTAACTAGCGGGGCTGCCTACGAGCAGTACTTC. This gives the protein CASSLVVTSGAAYEQYF.

J is TRBJ2-1 and V is TRBV12-3 or TRBV12-4; no clear D gene. V shed 3 bases and J shed 6 bases, with 3 bases lying between them. CDR3 length: 11 residues. The CDR3 loop reads CASSFFNEQFF. CDR3 DNA: TGTGCCAGCAGTTTCTTCAATGAGCAGTTCTTC.